This T cell receptor (beta chain) originates from a study of T cells in Graves' hyperthyroidism and ophthalmopathy. The study's findings and limits: Expanded thyroid clonotypes (above 0.001) were mostly also found in blood. Median prediction lead before ophthalmopathy onset was 6.5 months with the model.

Researchers amplified the TCR beta CDR3 regions from RNA transcripts. An initial round of RT-PCR targeting the TCR CDR3 relied on the HTBI primer set. TCRdb independently ran MiXCR on the multiplex PCR reads; one entry per CDR3 protein. Of over 450,000 distinct CDR3 sequences in the sample, over 15% were seen once. There are a few counts of this clonotype. Its specificity is unknown. Trimming at V came to 7 bases and at J to 0 bases, leaving 11 bases not matched to a gene. CDR3 length equals 16 residues. Germline V gene sequence: CDR1 MDHEN, CDR2 SYDVKM. The V call is TRBV28, the J call TRBJ2-7; TRBD2 aligns across 8 bases. The material sequenced was blood. The clonotype comes from a woman between 18 and 29 years old with Graves' ophthalmopathy. This CDR3 is CASTPTGGLSSYEQYF. The CDR3 bases are TGTGCCAGCACCCCAACGGGGGGGCTAAGCTCCTACGAGCAGTACTTC.